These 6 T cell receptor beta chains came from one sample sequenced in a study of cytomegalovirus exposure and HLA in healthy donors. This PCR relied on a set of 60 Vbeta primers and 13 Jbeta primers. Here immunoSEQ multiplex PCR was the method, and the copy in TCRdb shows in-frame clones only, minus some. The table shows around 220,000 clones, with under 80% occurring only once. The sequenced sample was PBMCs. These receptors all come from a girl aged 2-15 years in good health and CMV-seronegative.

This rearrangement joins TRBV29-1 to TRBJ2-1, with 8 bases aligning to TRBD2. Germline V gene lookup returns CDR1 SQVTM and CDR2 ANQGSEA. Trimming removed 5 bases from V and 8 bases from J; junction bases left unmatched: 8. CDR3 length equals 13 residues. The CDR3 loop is CSVLREGLDEQFF. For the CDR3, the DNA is TGCAGCGTTCTCCGGGAGGGTTTGGATGAGCAGTTCTTC.

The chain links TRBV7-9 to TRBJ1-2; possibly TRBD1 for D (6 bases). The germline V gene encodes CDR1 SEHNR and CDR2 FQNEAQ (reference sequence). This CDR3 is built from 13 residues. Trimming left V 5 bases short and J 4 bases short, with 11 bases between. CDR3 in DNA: TGTGCCAGCAGCCCGGACAGATCCTATGGCTACACCTTC. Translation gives CASSPDRSYGYTF.

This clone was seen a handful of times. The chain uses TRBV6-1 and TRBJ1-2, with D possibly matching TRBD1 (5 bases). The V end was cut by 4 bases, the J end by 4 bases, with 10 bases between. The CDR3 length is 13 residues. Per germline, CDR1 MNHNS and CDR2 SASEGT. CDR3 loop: CASSVTGGYGYTF. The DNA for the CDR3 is TGTGCCAGCAGTGTTACAGGCGGCTATGGCTACACCTTC.

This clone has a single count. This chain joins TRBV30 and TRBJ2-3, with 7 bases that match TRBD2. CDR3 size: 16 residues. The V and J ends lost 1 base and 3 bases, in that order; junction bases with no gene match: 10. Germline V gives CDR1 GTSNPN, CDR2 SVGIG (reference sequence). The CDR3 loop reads CAWSATSVEKTDTQYF. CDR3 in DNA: TGTGCCTGGAGTGCAACTAGCGTTGAGAAAACAGATACGCAGTATTTT.

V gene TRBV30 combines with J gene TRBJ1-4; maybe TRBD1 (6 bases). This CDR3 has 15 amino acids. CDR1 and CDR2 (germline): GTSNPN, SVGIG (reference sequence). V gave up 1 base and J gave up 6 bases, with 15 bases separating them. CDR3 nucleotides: TGTGCCTGGAGTGGTAGCAGGGGTGCGTATGAAAAACTGTTTTTT. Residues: CAWSGSRGAYEKLFF. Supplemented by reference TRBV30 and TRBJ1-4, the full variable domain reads SQTIHQWPATLVQPVGSPLSLECTVEGTSNPNLYWYRQAAGRGLQLLFYSVGIGQISSEVPQNLSASRPQDRQFILSSKKLLLSDSGFYLCAWSGSRGAYEKLFFGSGTQLSVL.

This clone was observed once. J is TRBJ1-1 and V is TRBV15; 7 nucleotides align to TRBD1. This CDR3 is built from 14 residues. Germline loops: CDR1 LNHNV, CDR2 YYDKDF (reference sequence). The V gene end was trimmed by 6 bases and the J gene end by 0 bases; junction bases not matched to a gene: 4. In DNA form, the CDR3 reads TGTGCCACCAGATTGACAGGGATGAACACTGAAGCTTTCTTT. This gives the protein CATRLTGMNTEAFF.